This T cell receptor beta chain was sequenced for a study of blood T cell repertoires in COVID-19 (dated by TCRdb to 2020 to 2022). Some background on the complete study: The collaborator samples originated in the United States, Italy and Spain and spanned the acute and convalescent phases of COVID-19. The dataset comprised deeply sampled blood TCRbeta repertoires from subjects exposed to, actively infected with, or recovered from COVID-19. The material from the prospective study consisted of cDNA or gDNA derived from T cells, B-cell-depleted T cells, or PBMCs. Nearly every sample came with metadata listing a de-identified subject ID, COVID-19 status, age in years and sex. The repertoires were made available in a free public database intended to serve as a resource for research on the immune response to SARS-CoV-2. Samples came from the ongoing ImmuneRACE study (first 160 participants) plus 1,254 subjects from 6 global collaborators. HLA class I and class II types, where available, came from metadata supplied by the sample provider rather than from assay-based typing. Study-wide conclusions, independent of this receptor: The amount of clinical and demographic metadata varied by source and participant and was provided uncurated.

Participants in the prospective study were enrolled through a virtual design, were aged roughly 18 to 90 years, and lived in 24 United States geographic areas. To assign participants to cohorts, the prospective study relied on clinical history that participants themselves reported in a screening survey and a study questionnaire. In the prospective study, mobile phlebotomists collected whole blood, serum and a nasopharyngeal or oropharyngeal swab from each participant. Participants in the prospective study had the option to provide additional blood draws and questionnaires over a 2-month period. Blood samples from the prospective study were shipped frozen or at room temperature prior to DNA extraction. Looking up the germline V gene yields CDR1 KGHSH and CDR2 LQKENI. The CDR3 measures 15 amino acids from cysteine to phenylalanine. The kept DNA is CDR3 alone, 45 bases in frame from the first base. From V the trimming removes 4 bases and from J it removes 4 bases, while the gene matches leave 6 bases of the junction unaccounted for.

The immunoSEQ Assay, a bias-controlled multiplex PCR, was used to amplify TCRbeta CDR3 regions from genomic DNA. The original pipeline was this. Nucleated cell counts per sample were estimated from amplification of reference gene primers within the assay. To quantify the absolute abundance of each unique TCRbeta CDR3 rearrangement, sequence reads were collapsed and filtered. Productive Simpson clonality was computed per sample as the square root of Simpson's diversity index over productive rearrangements. Drawn from immuneACCESS, this table holds only the in-frame rearrangements with V and J called that TCRdb kept. Clones are partly lost; checked studies trace under half to an unresolved V gene and leave the rest unexplained. The D gene and trimming were derived from the DNA, and the V and J assignments and clone size from that table. In this sample the table shows 150,000 to 200,000 clones, roughly 82% of which occur a single time. The biggest ten clones account for more than 4.5% of the sample.

A word on this clone: Its antigen remains unidentified. No clone much larger than this one lies a single base away; base qualities are absent.

The sequence came from a woman aged 55-69 years with acute COVID-19. Sequencing was done on a sample of PBMCs or T cells enriched from blood (not recorded which). Recombination joined TRBV18 with TRBJ1-4; a stretch of 7 junction bases matches TRBD1. The CDR3 sequence is CASSRQGVFNEKLFF. The bases read TGTGCCAGCTCACGCCAGGGGGTTTTTAATGAAAAACTGTTTTTT.